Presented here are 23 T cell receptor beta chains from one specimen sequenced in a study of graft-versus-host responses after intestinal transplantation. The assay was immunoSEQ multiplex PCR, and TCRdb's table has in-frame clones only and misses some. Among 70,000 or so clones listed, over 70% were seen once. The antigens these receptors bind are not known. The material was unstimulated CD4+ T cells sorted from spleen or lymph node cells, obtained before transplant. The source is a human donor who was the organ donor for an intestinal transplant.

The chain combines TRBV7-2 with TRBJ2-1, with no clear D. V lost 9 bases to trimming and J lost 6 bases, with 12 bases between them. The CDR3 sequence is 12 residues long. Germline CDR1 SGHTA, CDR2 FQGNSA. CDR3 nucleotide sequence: TGTGCCAGTACCATTAGTCTCAATGAGCAGTTCTTC. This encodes CASTISLNEQFF.

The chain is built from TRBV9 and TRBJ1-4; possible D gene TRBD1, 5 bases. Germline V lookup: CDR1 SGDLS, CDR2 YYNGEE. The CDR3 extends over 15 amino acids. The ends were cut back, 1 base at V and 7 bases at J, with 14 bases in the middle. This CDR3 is CASSVIGGEGEKLFF. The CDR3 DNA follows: TGTGCCAGCAGCGTAATCGGGGGAGAGGGTGAAAAACTGTTTTTT.

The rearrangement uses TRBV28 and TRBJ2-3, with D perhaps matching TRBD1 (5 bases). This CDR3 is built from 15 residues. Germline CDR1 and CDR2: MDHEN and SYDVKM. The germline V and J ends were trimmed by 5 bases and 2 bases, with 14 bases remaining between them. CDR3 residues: CASSRQTDDTDTQYF. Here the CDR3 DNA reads TGTGCCAGCAGTCGCCAGACAGATGACACAGATACGCAGTATTTT.

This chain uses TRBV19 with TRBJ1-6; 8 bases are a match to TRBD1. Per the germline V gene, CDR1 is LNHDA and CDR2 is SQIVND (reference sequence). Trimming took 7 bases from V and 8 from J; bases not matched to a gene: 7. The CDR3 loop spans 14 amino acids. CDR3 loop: CASTRDRGHSPLHF. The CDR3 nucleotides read TGTGCCAGTACGCGAGACAGGGGCCATTCACCCCTCCACTTT.

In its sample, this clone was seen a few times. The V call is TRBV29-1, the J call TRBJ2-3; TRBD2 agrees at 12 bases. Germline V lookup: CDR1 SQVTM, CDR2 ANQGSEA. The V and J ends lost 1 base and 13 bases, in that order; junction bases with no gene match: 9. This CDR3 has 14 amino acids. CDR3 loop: CSVEGLAGGRSEYF. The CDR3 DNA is TGCAGCGTTGAAGGGCTAGCGGGGGGGCGTTCGGAGTATTTT.

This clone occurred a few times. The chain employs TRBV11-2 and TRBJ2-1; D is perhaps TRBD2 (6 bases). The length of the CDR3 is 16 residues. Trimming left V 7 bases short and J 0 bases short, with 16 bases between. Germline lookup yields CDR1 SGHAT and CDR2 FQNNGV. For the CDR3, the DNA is TGTGCCAGCATCGGGGGTGTCACAAGCTCCTACAATGAGCAGTTCTTC. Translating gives CASIGGVTSSYNEQFF.

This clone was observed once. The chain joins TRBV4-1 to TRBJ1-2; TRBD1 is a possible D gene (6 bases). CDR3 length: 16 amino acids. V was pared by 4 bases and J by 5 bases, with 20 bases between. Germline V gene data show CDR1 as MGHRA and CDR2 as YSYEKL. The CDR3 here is CASSPYTSGAGYGYTF. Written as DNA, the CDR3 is TGCGCCAGCAGCCCGTATACTTCAGGGGCAGGATATGGCTACACCTTC.

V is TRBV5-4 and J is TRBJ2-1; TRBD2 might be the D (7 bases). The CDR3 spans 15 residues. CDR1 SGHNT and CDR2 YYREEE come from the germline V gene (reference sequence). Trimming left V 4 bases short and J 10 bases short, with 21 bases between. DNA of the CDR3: TGTGCCAGCAGCCCCGGGGGGCCAAAGGTATGGGAGCAGTTCTTC. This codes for CASSPGGPKVWEQFF.

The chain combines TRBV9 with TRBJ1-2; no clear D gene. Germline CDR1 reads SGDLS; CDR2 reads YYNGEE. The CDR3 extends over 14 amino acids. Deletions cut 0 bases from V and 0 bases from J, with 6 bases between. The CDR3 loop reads CASSVAAANYGYTF. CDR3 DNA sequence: TGTGCCAGCAGCGTAGCTGCAGCTAACTATGGCTACACCTTC.

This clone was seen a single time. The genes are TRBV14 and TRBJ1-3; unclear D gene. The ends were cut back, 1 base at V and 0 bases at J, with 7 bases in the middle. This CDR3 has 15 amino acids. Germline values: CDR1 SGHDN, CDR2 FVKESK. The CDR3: CASSQVMSSGNTIYF. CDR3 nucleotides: TGTGCCAGCAGCCAAGTCATGAGCTCTGGAAACACCATATATTTT.

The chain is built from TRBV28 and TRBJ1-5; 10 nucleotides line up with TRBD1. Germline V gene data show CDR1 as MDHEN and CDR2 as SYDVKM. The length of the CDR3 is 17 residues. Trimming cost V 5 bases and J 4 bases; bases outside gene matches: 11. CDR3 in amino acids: CASSDQRQGAWNQPQHF. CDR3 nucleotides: TGTGCCAGCAGTGACCAACGACAGGGGGCTTGGAATCAGCCCCAGCATTTT.

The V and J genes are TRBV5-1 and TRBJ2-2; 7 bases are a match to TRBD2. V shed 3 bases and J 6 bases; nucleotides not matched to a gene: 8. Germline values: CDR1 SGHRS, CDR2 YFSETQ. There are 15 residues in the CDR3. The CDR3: CASSYETSLAGELFF. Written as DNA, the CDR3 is TGCGCCAGCAGCTATGAGACTAGCCTCGCCGGGGAGCTGTTTTTT.

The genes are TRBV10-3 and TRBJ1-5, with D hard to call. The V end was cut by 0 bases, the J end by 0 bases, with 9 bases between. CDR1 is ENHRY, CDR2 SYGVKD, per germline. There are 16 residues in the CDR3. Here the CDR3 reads CAISESWAASNQPQHF. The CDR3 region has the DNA TGTGCCATCAGTGAGTCGTGGGCAGCTAGCAATCAGCCCCAGCATTTT.

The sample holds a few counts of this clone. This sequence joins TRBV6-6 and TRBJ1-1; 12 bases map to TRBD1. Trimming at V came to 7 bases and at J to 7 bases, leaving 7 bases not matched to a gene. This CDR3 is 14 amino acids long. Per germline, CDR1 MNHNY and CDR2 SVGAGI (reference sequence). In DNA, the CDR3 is TGTGCCAGCACCCAGGGACAGGGGGCTCGTGAAGCTTTCTTT. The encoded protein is CASTQGQGAREAFF.

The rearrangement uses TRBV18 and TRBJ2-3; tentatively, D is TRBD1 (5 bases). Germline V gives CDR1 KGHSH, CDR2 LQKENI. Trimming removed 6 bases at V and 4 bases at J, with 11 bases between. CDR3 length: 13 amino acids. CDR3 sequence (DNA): TGTGCCAGCTCGGGGCAGGGTTCAGATACGCAGTATTTT. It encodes CASSGQGSDTQYF.

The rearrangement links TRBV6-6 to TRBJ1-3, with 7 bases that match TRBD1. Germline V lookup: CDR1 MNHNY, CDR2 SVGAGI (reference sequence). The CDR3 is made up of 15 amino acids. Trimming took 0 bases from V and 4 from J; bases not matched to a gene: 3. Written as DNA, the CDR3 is TGTGCCAGCAGTTACTCGCAGGGGGGAGGAAACACCATATATTTT. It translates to CASSYSQGGGNTIYF.

CDR3 nucleotides: TGTGCCAGCAGCTTGGGACTAGCGGGGGGCACAGATACGCAGTATTTT. This sequence encodes CASSLGLAGGTDTQYF. The chain joins TRBV5-4 to TRBJ2-3, with 12 nucleotides matching TRBD2. The germline gives CDR1 SGHNT, CDR2 YYREEE (reference sequence). The CDR3 runs 16 residues. The trim removed 0 bases at V and 1 base at J, leaving 0 bases unmatched.

CDR3 amino acids: CASSVAGIGAYNEQFF. CDR3 sequence (DNA): TGTGCCAGCAGTGTAGCGGGAATAGGGGCCTACAATGAGCAGTTCTTC. The V call is TRBV2, the J call TRBJ2-1; TRBD2 aligns across 8 bases. Germline values: CDR1 SNHLY, CDR2 FYNNEI. This CDR3 contains 16 residues. V trimming: 4 bases; J trimming: 2 bases; junction bases outside the gene matches: 7.

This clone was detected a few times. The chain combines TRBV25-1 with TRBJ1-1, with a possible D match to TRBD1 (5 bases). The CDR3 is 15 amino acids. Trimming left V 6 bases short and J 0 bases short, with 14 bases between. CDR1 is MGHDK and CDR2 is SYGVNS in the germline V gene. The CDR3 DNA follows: TGTGCCAGCAGACACAGGTCCTTCATGAACACTGAAGCTTTCTTT. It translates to CASRHRSFMNTEAFF.

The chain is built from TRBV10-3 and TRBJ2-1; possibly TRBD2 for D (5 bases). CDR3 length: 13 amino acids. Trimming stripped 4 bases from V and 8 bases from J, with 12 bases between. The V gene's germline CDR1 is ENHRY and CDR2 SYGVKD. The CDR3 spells CAISGRGKDEQFF. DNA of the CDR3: TGTGCCATCAGTGGCCGGGGTAAGGATGAGCAGTTCTTC.

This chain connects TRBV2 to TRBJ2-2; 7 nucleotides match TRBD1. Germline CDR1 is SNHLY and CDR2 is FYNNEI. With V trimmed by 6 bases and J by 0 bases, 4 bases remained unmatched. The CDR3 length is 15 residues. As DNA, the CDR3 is TGTGCCAGCAGCCCCGACAGGGCGAACACCGGGGAGCTGTTTTTT. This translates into CASSPDRANTGELFF.

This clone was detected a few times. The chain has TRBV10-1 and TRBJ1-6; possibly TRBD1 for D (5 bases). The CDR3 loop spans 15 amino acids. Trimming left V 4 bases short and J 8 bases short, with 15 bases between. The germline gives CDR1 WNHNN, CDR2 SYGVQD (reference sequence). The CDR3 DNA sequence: TGCGCCAGCAGTGCCAGTGCAGGGCCGGATTCACCCCTCCACTTT. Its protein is CASSASAGPDSPLHF.

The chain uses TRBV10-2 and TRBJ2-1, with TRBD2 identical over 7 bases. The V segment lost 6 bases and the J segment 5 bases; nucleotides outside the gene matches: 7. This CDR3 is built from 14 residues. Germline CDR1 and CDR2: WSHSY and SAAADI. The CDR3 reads CASRQRGWDNEQFF. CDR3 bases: TGCGCCAGCAGGCAGCGGGGCTGGGACAATGAGCAGTTCTTC.